What follows are 7 T cell receptor beta chains derived from one specimen sequenced in a study of T cell responses to AZD1222 COVID-19 vaccine. This table comes from immunoSEQ multiplex PCR, and its TCRdb copy is limited to in-frame clones, with some not included. Of about 30,000 clones detected, approximately 91% appear once; the ten largest clones hold 45%. The sequenced sample was peripheral blood, obtained on day 0 of AZD1222 vaccination. These receptors all come from an adult in good health.

This clone occurred once. The CDR3 DNA sequence: TGTGCCTGGACCCCCTCAGTTGCAACTAATGAAAAACTGTTTTTT. It is translated as CAWTPSVATNEKLFF. The chain couples TRBV30 to TRBJ1-4; D is undetermined. Per the germline V gene, CDR1 is GTSNPN and CDR2 is SVGIG (reference sequence). There are 15 residues in the CDR3. V lost 4 bases to trimming and J lost 0 bases, with 12 bases between them.

The chain links TRBV7-2 to TRBJ2-7, with no clear D. The CDR3 covers 11 residues. The V end was cut by 2 bases, the J end by 6 bases, with 5 bases between. Germline CDR1 is SGHTA and CDR2 is FQGNSA. CDR3 sequence: CASSLSAEQYF. CDR3 nucleotide sequence: TGTGCCAGCAGCTTAAGTGCCGAGCAGTACTTC.

This clone has only one observation. This sequence joins TRBV6-5 and TRBJ1-2; possibly TRBD1 for D (5 bases). Germline-derived CDR1 and CDR2 are MNHEY and SVGAGI. The CDR3 sequence is 15 residues long. V was shortened by 0 bases and J by 1 base, with 9 bases between the two germline ends. CDR3 sequence: CASSYSGRDNYGYTF. DNA for the CDR3: TGTGCCAGCAGTTACTCGGGCAGGGATAACTATGGCTACACCTTC.

This chain joins TRBV10-1 and TRBJ1-1; maybe TRBD1 (6 bases). V gave up 3 bases and J gave up 9 bases, with 11 bases separating them. This CDR3 is built from 12 residues. The germline gives CDR1 WNHNN, CDR2 SYGVQD (reference sequence). Written as DNA, the CDR3 is TGCGCCAGCAGTGAAAACGACAGGCAAGCTTTCTTT. It codes for CASSENDRQAFF.

The rearrangement links TRBV20-1 to TRBJ2-1, with D tentatively TRBD2 (5 bases). V lost 3 bases, J lost 10 bases, and 13 bases lay in between. The CDR3 consists of 12 residues. CDR1 is DFQATT and CDR2 is SNEGSKA in the germline V gene (reference sequence). In DNA form, the CDR3 reads TGCAGTGCTAGTAGGTCGGCGGGCGAGCAGTTCTTC. This sequence encodes CSASRSAGEQFF.

The CDR3 region is CAWSVRERETQYF. The CDR3 DNA is TGTGCCTGGAGTGTGAGAGAGAGAGAGACCCAGTACTTC. This chain links TRBV30 with TRBJ2-5; D ambiguous. The CDR3 consists of 13 residues. In germline, CDR1 is GTSNPN, CDR2 SVGIG (reference sequence). The germline V and J ends were trimmed by 0 bases and 4 bases, with 9 bases remaining between them.

This chain links TRBV3-1 (or the pseudogene TRBV3-2) with TRBJ1-6; D gene unclear. With 4 bases removed from V and 10 bases from J, the gap between germline ends came to 17 bases. This CDR3 spans 15 amino acids. Germline V gene lookup returns CDR1 LGHDT and CDR2 YNNKEL (reference sequence). CDR3 in amino acids: CASSPTPSGESPLHF. As DNA, the CDR3 is TGTGCCAGCAGCCCTACACCGTCAGGAGAATCACCCCTCCACTTT.